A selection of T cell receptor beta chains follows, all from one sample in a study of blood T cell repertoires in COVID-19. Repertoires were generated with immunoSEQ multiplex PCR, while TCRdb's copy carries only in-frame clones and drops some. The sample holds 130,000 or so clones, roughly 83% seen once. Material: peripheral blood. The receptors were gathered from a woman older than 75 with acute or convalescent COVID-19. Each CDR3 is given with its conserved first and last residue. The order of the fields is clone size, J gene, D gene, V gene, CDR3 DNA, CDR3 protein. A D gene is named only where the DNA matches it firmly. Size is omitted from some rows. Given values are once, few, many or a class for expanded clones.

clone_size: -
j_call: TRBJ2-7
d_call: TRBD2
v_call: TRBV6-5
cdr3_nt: TGTGCCAGCAGTTACGAGGGGACTAGCGGGGCCGTGAGGCAGTACTTC
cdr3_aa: CASSYEGTSGAVRQYF

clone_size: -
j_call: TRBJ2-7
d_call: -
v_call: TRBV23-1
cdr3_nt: TGCGCCAGCAGTCGTAGGGGGGGCTACGAGCAGTACTTC
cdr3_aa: CASSRRGGYEQYF

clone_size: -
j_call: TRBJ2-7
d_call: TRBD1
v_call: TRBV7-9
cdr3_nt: TGTGCCAGCAGCGTCACAGGGGGCAACGAGCAGTACTTC
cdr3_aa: CASSVTGGNEQYF

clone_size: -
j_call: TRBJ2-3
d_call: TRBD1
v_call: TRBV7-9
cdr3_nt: TGTGCCAGCACCAAACAGGGGATTCGCACAGATACGCAGTATTTT
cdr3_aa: CASTKQGIRTDTQYF

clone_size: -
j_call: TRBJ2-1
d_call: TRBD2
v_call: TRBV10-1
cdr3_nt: TGCGCCAGCAGTGAGGTCCTAGCGGGGCGGAACAATGAGCAGTTCTTC
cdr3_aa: CASSEVLAGRNNEQFF

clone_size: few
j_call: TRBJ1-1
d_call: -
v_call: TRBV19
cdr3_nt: TGTGCCAGTAGTATAGGAGGGAACACTGAAGCTTTCTTT
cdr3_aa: CASSIGGNTEAFF

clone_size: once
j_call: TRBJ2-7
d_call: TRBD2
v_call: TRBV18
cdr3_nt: TGTGCCAGCTCACGGGGGGGGATCTCCTACGAGCAGTACTTC
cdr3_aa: CASSRGGISYEQYF

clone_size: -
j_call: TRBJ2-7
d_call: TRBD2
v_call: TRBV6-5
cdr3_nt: TGTGCCAGCAGCCGGACTAGCGGGAGCTCCTACGAGCAGTACTTC
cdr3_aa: CASSRTSGSSYEQYF

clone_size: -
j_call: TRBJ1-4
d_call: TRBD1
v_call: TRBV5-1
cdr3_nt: TGCGCCAGCAGCTTGAGAGGGGGCAATGAAAAACTGTTTTTT
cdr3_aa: CASSLRGGNEKLFF

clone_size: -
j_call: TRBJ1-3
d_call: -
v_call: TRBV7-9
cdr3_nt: TGTGCCAGCAGCTTAAGGGACACTAGCTCTGGAAACACCATATATTTT
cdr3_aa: CASSLRDTSSGNTIYF

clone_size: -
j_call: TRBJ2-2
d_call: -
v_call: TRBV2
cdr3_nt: TGTGCCCGCAGGGCCCGAGAGCGGTCCGGGGAGCTGTTTTTT
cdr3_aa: CARRARERSGELFF

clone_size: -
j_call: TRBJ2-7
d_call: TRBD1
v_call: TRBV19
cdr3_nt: TGTGCCAGTAGCCCGGACAGGGACTACGAGCAGTACTTC
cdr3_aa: CASSPDRDYEQYF

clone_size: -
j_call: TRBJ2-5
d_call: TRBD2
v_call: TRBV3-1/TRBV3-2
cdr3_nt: TGTGCCAGCAGCCTTGGGAAGAGACTAGCGGGGGGAGGCCGAGAGACCCAGTACTTC
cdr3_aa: CASSLGKRLAGGGRETQYF

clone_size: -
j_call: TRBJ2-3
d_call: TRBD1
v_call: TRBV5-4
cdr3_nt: TGTGCCAGCAGCCCGTTCCCGGGACAGACGGCGGATACGCAGTATTTT
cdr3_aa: CASSPFPGQTADTQYF

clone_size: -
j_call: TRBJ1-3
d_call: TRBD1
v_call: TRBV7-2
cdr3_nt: TGTGCCAGCAGCCCAGAGGGACAGGCTTTCTCTGGAAACACCATATATTTT
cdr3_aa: CASSPEGQAFSGNTIYF

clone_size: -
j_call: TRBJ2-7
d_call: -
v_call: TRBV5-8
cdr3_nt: TGTGCCAGCAGCTCTTATTACGAGCAGTACTTC
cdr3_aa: CASSSYYEQYF

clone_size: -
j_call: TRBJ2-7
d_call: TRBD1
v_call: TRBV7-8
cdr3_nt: TGTGCCAGCAGCTTACACAGACAGGGGGCGGCCTACGAGCAGTACTTC
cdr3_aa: CASSLHRQGAAYEQYF

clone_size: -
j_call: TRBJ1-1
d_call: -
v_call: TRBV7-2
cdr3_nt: TGTGCCAGCAGCTTTTACGCGGGGAGCGTAAACACTGAAGCTTTCTTT
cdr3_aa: CASSFYAGSVNTEAFF

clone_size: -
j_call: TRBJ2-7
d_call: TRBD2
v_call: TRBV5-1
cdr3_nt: TGCGCCAGCAGCTTGGGACTAGCGGGAGGGAACGAGCAGTACTTC
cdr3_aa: CASSLGLAGGNEQYF

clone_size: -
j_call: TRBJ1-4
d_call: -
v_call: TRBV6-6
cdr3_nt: TGTGCCAGCGGGGGGGCAACTAATGAAAAACTGTTTTTT
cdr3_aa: CASGGATNEKLFF

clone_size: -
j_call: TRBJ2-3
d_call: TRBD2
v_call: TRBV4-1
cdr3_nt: TGCGCCAGCAGCCGAAAGCGGGGGTCGCCGGGCACAGATACGCAGTATTTT
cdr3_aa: CASSRKRGSPGTDTQYF

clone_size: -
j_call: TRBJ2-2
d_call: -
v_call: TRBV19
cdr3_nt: TGTGCCAGTAGTGTGACAGGTCCTGGTGGGGAGCTGTTTTTT
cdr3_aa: CASSVTGPGGELFF

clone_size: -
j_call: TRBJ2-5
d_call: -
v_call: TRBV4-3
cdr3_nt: TGCGCCAGCAGCCAAGATATAGAAGAGACCCAGTACTTC
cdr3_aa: CASSQDIEETQYF

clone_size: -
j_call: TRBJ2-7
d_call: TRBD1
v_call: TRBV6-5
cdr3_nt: TGTGCCAGCAGGAAGGGACAGTACTCCTACGAGCAGTACTTC
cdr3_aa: CASRKGQYSYEQYF

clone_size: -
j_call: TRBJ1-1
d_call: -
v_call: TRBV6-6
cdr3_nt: TGTGCCAGCAGTGCGCGCTTGCGGGGTAACACTGAAGCTTTCTTT
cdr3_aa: CASSARLRGNTEAFF

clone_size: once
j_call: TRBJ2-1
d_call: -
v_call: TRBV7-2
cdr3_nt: TGTGCCAGCAGCACCGTTAGGGGGAATGAGCAGTTCTTC
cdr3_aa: CASSTVRGNEQFF